This T cell receptor (beta chain) appears in the sequencing data of a study of T cell responses to AZD1222 COVID-19 vaccine. General study findings and limits: Unmutated regions of variants are reportedly targeted by nearly half of spike-specific TCRs. Sampled repertoires all dated from after the peak T cell response. Spike as a whole was targeted by vaccine-associated CD4 TCRs, dominant at 160-218 and 743-854.

With respect to this clone: Its target is unknown.

The method was immunoSEQ multiplex PCR; TCRdb's version includes in-frame clones alone and lacks a portion of them. Of 250,000 to 300,000 clones in the sample, roughly 93% are singletons; the top ten hold around 0.57%. Second-dose intervals near 4 or 12 weeks were combined. Germline V gives CDR1 LGHNA, CDR2 YNFKEQ. The CDR3 spans 17 residues. The trim removed 0 bases at V and 4 bases at J, leaving 8 bases unmatched. The source is an adult who received the AZD1222 COVID-19 vaccine. The J gene is TRBJ2-3, the V gene TRBV4-2; 9 bases match TRBD2. Source: peripheral blood, taken 28 days after the second AZD1222 dose. The CDR3 is CASSQDLGSGRADTQYF. The CDR3 DNA reads TGTGCCAGCAGCCAAGATCTCGGTAGCGGGAGAGCAGATACGCAGTATTTT.